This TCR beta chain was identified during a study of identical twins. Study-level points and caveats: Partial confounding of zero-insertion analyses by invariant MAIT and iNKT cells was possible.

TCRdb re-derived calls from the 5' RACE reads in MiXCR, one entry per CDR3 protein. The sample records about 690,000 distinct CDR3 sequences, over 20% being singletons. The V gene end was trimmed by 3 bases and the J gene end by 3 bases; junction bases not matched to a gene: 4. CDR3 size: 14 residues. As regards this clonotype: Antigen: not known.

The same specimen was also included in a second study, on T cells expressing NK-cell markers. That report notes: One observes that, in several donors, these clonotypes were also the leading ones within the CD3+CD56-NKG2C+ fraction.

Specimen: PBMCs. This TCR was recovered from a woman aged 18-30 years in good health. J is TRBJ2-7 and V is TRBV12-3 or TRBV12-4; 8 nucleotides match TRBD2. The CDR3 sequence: CASSLSSGIYEQYF. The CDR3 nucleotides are TGTGCCAGCAGTTTGAGTAGCGGGATCTACGAGCAGTACTTC.